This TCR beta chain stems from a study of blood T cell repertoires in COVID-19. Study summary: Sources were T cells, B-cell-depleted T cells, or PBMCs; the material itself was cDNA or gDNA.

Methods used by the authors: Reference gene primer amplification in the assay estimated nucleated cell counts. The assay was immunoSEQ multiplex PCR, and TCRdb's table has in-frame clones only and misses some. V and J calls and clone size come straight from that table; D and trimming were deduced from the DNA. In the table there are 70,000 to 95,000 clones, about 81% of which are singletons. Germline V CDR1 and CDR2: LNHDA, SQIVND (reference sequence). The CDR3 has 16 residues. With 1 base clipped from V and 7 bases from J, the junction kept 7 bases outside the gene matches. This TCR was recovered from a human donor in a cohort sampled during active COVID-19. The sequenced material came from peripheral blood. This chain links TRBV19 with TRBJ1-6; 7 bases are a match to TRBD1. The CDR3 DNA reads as TGTGCCAGTAGTATAGCGAGGGGGCGCGGAAATTCACCCCTCCACTTT. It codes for CASSIARGRGNSPLHF.